The clone carrying this T cell receptor (beta chain) was seen repeatedly, ten times or more. This specimen belongs to a study of identical twins. TCRdb reanalysed the 5' RACE reads using MiXCR and keeps one entry per CDR3 protein. The sample consists of about 160,000 distinct CDR3 sequences, around 3.5% of them appearing once. The sequenced sample was memory T cells sorted from blood. The source of this sequence is a man between 18 and 35 years old in good health.

The CDR3 reads CASSFGGTEAFF. The CDR3 DNA follows: TGCGCCAGCAGCTTTGGGGGGACTGAAGCTTTCTTT. The chain has TRBV5-1 and TRBJ1-1; possibly TRBD1 for D (5 bases). The CDR3 sequence is 12 residues long. Trimming removed 2 bases from V and 5 bases from J, with 7 bases in between. Germline V gene data show CDR1 as SGHRS and CDR2 as YFSETQ.